This note documents a single TCR beta chain sequence. The antigen is undetermined. The record originates from a study of cytomegalovirus exposure and HLA in healthy donors. Study outcomes and limitations: The authors later linked a missense DCLRE1C variant to TCR beta V- and J-gene trimming.

Trimming stripped 8 bases from V and 4 bases from J, with 18 bases between. This CDR3 region has 14 residues. Germline CDR1 LNHDA, CDR2 SQIVND (reference sequence). PCR employed 60 Vbeta and 13 Jbeta primers. Profiled with immunoSEQ multiplex PCR; TCRdb holds only in-frame clones, not every one. The profile shows tens of thousands of clones, roughly 86% of them singletons. What was sequenced was PBMCs. This receptor was taken from a woman aged 18-29 years in good health and CMV-seropositive. J is TRBJ2-7 and V is TRBV19; D might be TRBD1 (5 bases). The CDR3 nucleotides read TGTGCCAGTCGAAGCCCAGGGCTGATTTACGAGCAGTACTTC. It encodes CASRSPGLIYEQYF.